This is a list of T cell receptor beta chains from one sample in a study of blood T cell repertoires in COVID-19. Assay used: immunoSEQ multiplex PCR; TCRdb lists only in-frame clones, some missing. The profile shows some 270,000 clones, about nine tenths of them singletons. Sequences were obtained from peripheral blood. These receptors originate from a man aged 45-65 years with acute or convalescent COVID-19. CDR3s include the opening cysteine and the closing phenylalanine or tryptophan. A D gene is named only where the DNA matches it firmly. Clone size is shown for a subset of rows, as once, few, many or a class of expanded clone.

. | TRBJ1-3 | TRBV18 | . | CASSPKESSGNTIYF | TGTGCCAGCTCCCCGAAAGAGAGCTCTGGAAACACCATATATTTT
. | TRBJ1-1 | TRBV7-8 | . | CASSLAQPNTEAFF | TGTGCCAGCAGCTTAGCACAGCCAAACACTGAAGCTTTCTTT
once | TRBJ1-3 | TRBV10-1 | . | CASSPGSSGNTIYF | TGCGCCAGCAGTCCCGGGTCCTCTGGAAACACCATATATTTT
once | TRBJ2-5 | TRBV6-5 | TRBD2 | CASSPSLAGKTQYF | TGTGCCAGCAGTCCCAGTCTAGCGGGAAAGACCCAGTACTTC
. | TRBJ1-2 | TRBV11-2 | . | CASSLDSGRGNGYTF | TGTGCCAGCAGCTTAGATTCGGGCAGGGGCAATGGCTACACCTTC
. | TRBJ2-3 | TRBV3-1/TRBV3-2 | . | CASNRGLDTQYF | TGTGCCAGCAACAGAGGGTTGGATACGCAGTATTTT
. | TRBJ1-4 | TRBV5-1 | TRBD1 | CASSRGTGAGTNEKLFF | TGCGCCAGCAGCCGAGGGACAGGGGCTGGAACTAATGAAAAACTGTTTTTT
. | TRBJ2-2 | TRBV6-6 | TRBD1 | CASSQGDDRSGELFF | TGTGCCAGCAGTCAGGGGGATGATCGTTCTGGGGAGCTGTTTTTT
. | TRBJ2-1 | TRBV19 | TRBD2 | CASRTSETYNEQFF | TGTGCCAGTAGGACTAGCGAGACCTACAATGAGCAGTTCTTC
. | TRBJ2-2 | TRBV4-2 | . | CASSQVSNTGELFF | TGTGCCAGCAGCCAAGTTAGTAACACCGGGGAGCTGTTTTTT
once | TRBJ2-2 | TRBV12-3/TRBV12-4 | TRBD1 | CAGQGNTGELFF | TGTGCCGGACAGGGCAACACCGGGGAGCTGTTTTTT
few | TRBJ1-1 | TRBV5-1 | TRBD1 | CASGTGEFEAFF | TGCGCCAGCGGCACAGGGGAATTCGAAGCTTTCTTT
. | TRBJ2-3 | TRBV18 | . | CASSRIDTDTQYF | TGTGCCAGCTCACGAATAGATACGGATACGCAGTATTTT
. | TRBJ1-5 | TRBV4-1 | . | CASSQEGRTGHRTGTQHF | TGCGCCAGCAGCCAAGAAGGAAGAACGGGACACCGTACTGGGACCCAGCATTTT
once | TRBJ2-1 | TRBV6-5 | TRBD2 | CASSLSSGGYNEQFF | TGTGCCAGCAGCCTCTCTAGCGGGGGTTACAATGAGCAGTTCTTC
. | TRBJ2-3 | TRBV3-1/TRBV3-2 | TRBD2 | CASSQGPSGGKVRDTQYF | TGTGCCAGCAGCCAAGGGCCAAGCGGGGGGAAAGTGAGAGATACGCAGTATTTT
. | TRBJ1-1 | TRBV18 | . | CASSPSNFEAFF | TGTGCCAGCTCACCGAGCAACTTTGAAGCTTTCTTT
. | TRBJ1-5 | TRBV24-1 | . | CATSALQPQHF | TGTGCCACCAGTGCCCTCCAGCCCCAGCATTTT
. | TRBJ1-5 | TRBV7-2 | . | CASSLLRGTNQPQHF | TGTGCCAGCAGCTTATTGCGGGGTACCAATCAGCCCCAGCATTTT
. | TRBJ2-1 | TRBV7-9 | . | CASSVDGSYNEQFF | TGTGCCAGCAGCGTAGACGGTTCCTACAATGAGCAGTTCTTC
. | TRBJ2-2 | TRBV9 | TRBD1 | CASSVAIWGTGPSRGTGELFF | TGTGCCAGCAGCGTAGCAATCTGGGGGACAGGGCCATCTCGGGGGACCGGGGAGCTGTTTTTT
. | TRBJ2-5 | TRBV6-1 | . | CASSEAGAGIQETQYF | TGTGCCAGCAGTGAAGCCGGCGCAGGAATTCAAGAGACCCAGTACTTC
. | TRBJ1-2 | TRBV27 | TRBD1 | CASTRLAGQGARLDITF | TGTGCCAGCACCAGACTTGCCGGACAGGGGGCCCGACTGGATATCACCTTC
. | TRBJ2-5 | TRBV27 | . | CASSLNGHPGETQYF | TGTGCCAGCAGTTTAAACGGACACCCGGGAGAGACCCAGTACTTC
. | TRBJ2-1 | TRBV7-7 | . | CASSSLGQGPYNEQFF | TGTGCTAGCAGCTCTCTCGGGCAGGGGCCCTACAATGAGCAGTTCTTC
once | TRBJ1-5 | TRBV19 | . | CASSMAGRGNQPQHF | TGTGCCAGTAGTATGGCGGGGCGGGGGAATCAGCCCCAGCATTTT
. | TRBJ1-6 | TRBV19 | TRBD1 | CASSAGQATYNSPLHF | TGTGCCAGTAGTGCAGGACAGGCGACGTATAATTCACCCCTCCACTTT
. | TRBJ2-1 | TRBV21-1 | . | CASSIPLAGGPNEQFF | TGTGCCAGCAGCATCCCCCTAGCGGGGGGCCCCAATGAGCAGTTCTTC
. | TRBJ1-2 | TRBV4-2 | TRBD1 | CASSQEDRGYGYTF | TGTGCCAGCAGCCAAGAGGACAGGGGGTATGGCTACACCTTC
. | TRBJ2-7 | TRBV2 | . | CASNSGGLRYEQYF | TGTGCCAGCAACTCCGGGGGACTTCGCTACGAGCAGTACTTC
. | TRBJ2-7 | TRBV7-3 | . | CASSRGGVSGYEQYF | TGTGCCAGCAGCCGAGGTGGGGTTTCGGGATACGAGCAGTACTTC
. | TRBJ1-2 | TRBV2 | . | CASRDWGGENYGYTF | TGTGCCAGCAGGGATTGGGGTGGGGAGAACTATGGCTACACCTTC
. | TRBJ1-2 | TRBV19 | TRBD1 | CASIGTDYGYTF | TGTGCCAGTATAGGGACAGACTATGGCTACACCTTC
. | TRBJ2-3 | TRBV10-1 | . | CASTDSRTSTDTQYF | TGCGCCAGCACAGACTCTAGGACATCGACAGATACGCAGTATTTT
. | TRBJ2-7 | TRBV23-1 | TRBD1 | CASSRQGKKRQSWEQYF | TGCGCCAGCAGTCGACAGGGGAAGAAGAGGCAGTCCTGGGAGCAGTACTTC
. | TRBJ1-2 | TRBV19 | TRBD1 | CASRSGQATYGYTF | TGTGCCAGTAGGTCAGGACAGGCCACCTATGGCTACACCTTC
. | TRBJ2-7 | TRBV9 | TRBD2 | CASSPRLAGGRGEQYF | TGTGCCAGCAGCCCCCGGCTAGCGGGGGGGCGCGGCGAGCAGTACTTC
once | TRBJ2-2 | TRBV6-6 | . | CASRRQVPAGTNTGELFF | TGTGCCAGCAGACGACAGGTCCCCGCGGGGACGAACACCGGGGAGCTGTTTTTT
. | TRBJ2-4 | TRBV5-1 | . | CASSQGDAKNIQYF | TGCGCCAGCAGCCAGGGCGATGCCAAAAACATTCAGTACTTC
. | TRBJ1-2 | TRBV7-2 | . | CASSSTASGYTF | TGTGCCAGCAGCTCTACAGCTAGCGGCTACACCTTC
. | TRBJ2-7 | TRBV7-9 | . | CASSLQETEQYF | TGTGCCAGCAGCTTGCAGGAAACCGAGCAGTACTTC
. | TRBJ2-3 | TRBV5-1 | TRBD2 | CASSLAATSGGGDTQYF | TGCGCCAGCAGCTTGGCCGCGACTAGCGGGGGAGGTGATACGCAGTATTTT
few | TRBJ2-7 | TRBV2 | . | CASSLLEVEQYF | TGTGCCAGCAGCCTGCTCGAGGTCGAGCAGTACTTC
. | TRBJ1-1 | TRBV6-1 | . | CASSDPVRLNTEAFF | TGTGCCAGCAGTGATCCGGTCCGCCTGAACACTGAAGCTTTCTTT
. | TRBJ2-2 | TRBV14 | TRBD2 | CASSRAGTSGYTGELFF | TGTGCCAGCAGCCGAGCCGGGACTAGCGGGTACACCGGGGAGCTGTTTTTT
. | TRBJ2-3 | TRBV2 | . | CATSQGGDTQYF | TGTGCCACCTCACAGGGAGGGGATACGCAGTATTTT
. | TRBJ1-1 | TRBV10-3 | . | CAISESTVMNTEAFF | TGTGCCATCAGTGAGTCGACAGTCATGAACACTGAAGCTTTCTTT
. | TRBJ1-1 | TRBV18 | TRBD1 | CASSPRTGRGVMTEAFF | TGTGCCAGCTCACCAAGGACAGGGCGTGGGGTGATGACTGAAGCTTTCTTT
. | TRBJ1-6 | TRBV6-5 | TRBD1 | CASRRGLWSSPLHF | TGTGCCAGCAGGAGGGGGCTGTGGAGTTCACCCCTCCACTTT
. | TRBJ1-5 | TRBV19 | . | CASSMAVDQPQHF | TGTGCCAGTAGTATGGCGGTTGATCAGCCCCAGCATTTT